Here is one T cell receptor (beta chain) with its context. Profiling relied on immunoSEQ multiplex PCR, and the TCRdb table lists in-frame clones only, not all of them. Of 45,000 to 60,000 clones listed, more than 80% are singletons. The sample belongs to a study of T cell changes during pregnancy in multiple sclerosis. CDR3 size: 16 residues. Germline values: CDR1 MGHRA, CDR2 YSYEKL. The V and J ends lost 4 bases and 4 bases, in that order; junction bases with no gene match: 5. This clonotype was obtained from a female donor with multiple sclerosis, enrolled in a pregnancy study. Specimen: CD4+ T cells from peripheral blood mononuclear cells, collected before pregnancy. This chain connects TRBV4-1 to TRBJ2-1; the match to TRBD2 covers 12 bases. The DNA for the CDR3 is TGCGCCAGCAGCCCCGGACTAGCGGGGTCTTACAATGAGCAGTTCTTC. As protein: CASSPGLAGSYNEQFF.